The sequence of this T cell receptor beta chain was determined in a study of CD8 T cells in Susac syndrome (dated by TCRdb to between 2018 and 2021). General notes on the study: Among the sequenced Susac syndrome patients, six had clinically active disease and fewer than ten were in clinical remission. Susac syndrome patients were therapy-naive, on corticosteroids (some also receiving IVIg), or on IVIg alone at blood withdrawal. The study used repertoire sequencing to test whether antigen drove CD8+ T cell activation and differentiation in Susac syndrome.

Results the study describes overall, beyond this receptor: No clonal expansion was detected in the CD4+ T cell repertoire of Susac syndrome patients. The number of individuals in the TCR sequencing and HLA analysis was acknowledged as relatively small.

Based on the germline V gene (reference sequence), the CDR1 and CDR2 sequences are DFQATT and SNEGSKA. The germline ends are 12 bases apart after V is trimmed by 6 bases and J by 1 base. The CDR3 has 13 amino acids, counting the end cysteine and phenylalanine. Only the CDR3 part of the read is kept: 39 bases, read in frame from the first base. Peripheral blood CD8+ and CD4+ T cells from healthy donors, Susac syndrome patients and multiple sclerosis patients were profiled by high-throughput TCR beta sequencing. The Susac syndrome patients fulfilled recently defined diagnostic criteria for either definite or probable disease. Bulk CD8+ and CD4+ T cells were purified magnetically by negative isolation, whereas CD8+ TEMRA cells were enriched by FACS. Blood was collected in EDTA tubes and processed within 24 hours, with PBMCs isolated through density gradient centrifugation. PBMCs destined for TCR sequencing were cryopreserved in liquid nitrogen and later thawed in a 37 °C water bath. The sorted or isolated CD4+, CD8+ and CD8+ TEMRA cells reached a purity of at least 90%.

RNA was extracted using the RNeasy kit, and roughly 0.5 to 1 ug of the RNA was reverse transcribed with random hexamers. The immunoSEQ multiplex PCR assay, which covers 54 Vbeta and 13 Jbeta segments, was used to amplify TCR beta CDR3 regions. PCR amplification bias was corrected using a synthetic template baseline for primer optimization and computational correction. The original pipeline was this. Reads were annotated to V, D and J genes per IMGT and analyzed with immunoSEQ Analyzer, keeping only productive sequences. To calculate clonality, Shannon entropy was normalized by log2 of the number of productive unique sequences and then subtracted from one. For each patient and control, public and private clones were evaluated among the 100 most prevalent clones. Susac-specific clones were defined as absent from healthy and MS cohorts, over a thousand published viral clones and other ImmuneACCESS disease sequences. TCRdb cleaned the public reads at Q25 with fastp, built clones with MiXCR and kept in-frame beta chains. Merged by CDR3 protein, the rows form single entries marked with the most common genes and DNA. TCRdb's processing, not the authors', yielded these V and J calls. Within this sample are hundreds of thousands of distinct CDR3 sequences, with about 96% of them counted one time only. The ten largest clones add up to 0.1% of the sample.

Worth noting for this clonotype: This receptor's antigen is unknown. No much larger clone exists at a distance of one base, and base qualities are not known.

The sequenced sample consisted of CD4+ T cells from PBMCs. Rearrangement joined TRBV20-1 to TRBJ1-1, with TRBD1 tentatively as D gene (5 bases match). The sequence was obtained from a human donor with Susac syndrome. The CDR3 region: CSAGGHSNTEAFF. The sequenced DNA is TGCAGTGCCGGAGGACACTCGAACACTGAAGCTTTCTTT.